The T cell receptor (beta chain) under discussion was sequenced for a study of shared clonotypes between healthy human individuals. Overall study: Researchers drew samples from two women and a few men aged 18 to 49. General study points: Across a few donors, naive CD4 shared roughly 5%, naive CD8 less than 4%, memory CD4 roughly 2.4%, memory CD8 over 0.3%. Memory subsets had estimated richness that was generally smaller than that of naive subsets.

Sequencing used immunoSEQ multiplex PCR; TCRdb keeps in-frame clones, though not all of them. Altogether over 2 million clones are present, less than 95% being singletons, with the ten largest covering approximately 0.39%. V gave up 4 bases and J gave up 2 bases; unmatched junction bases: 6. The CDR3 length is 15 residues. The germline V gene encodes CDR1 SGHRS and CDR2 YFSETQ. Comments on this clone: Its antigen remains unknown.

This TCR was sampled from a man aged 18 to 30 in good health. Some clones in this sample may be carry-over from other donors' samples. The sequencing input was naive CD4+ T cells from PBMCs. The subset here: CD45RA+ positively selected. The chain couples TRBV5-1 to TRBJ2-5, with TRBD2 identical over 9 bases. CDR3 in amino acids: CASSHGTSRQETQYF. The CDR3 nucleotides are TGCGCCAGCAGCCATGGGACTAGCAGACAAGAGACCCAGTACTTC. Using reference TRBV5-1 and TRBJ2-5 for the parts outside the CDR3, the full variable domain is KAGVTQTPRYLIKTRGQQVTLSCSPISGHRSVSWYQQTPGQGLQFLFEYFSETQRNKGNFPGRFSGRQFSNSRSEMNVSTLELGDSALYLCASSHGTSRQETQYFGPGTRLLVL.